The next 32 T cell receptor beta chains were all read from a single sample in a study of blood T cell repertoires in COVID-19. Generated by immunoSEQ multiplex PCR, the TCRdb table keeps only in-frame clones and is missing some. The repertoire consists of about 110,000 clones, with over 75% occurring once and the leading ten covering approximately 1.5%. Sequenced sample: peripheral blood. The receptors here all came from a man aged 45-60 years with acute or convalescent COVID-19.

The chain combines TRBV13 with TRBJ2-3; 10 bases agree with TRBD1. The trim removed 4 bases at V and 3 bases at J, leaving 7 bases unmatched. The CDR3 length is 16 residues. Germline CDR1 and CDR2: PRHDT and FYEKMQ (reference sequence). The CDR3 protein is CASSYRTGGATDTQYF. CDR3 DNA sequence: TGTGCCAGCAGCTACCGGACAGGGGGTGCGACAGATACGCAGTATTTT.

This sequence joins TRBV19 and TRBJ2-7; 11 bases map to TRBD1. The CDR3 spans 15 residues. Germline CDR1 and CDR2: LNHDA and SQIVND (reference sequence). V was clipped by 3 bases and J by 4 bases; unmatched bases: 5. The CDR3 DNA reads TGTGCCAGTAGTATCAGAGGACAGGGGGCGTACGAGCAGTACTTC. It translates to CASSIRGQGAYEQYF.

This CDR3 reads CASSWGQGPHEQYV. In nucleotides, the CDR3 is TGTGCCAGCAGCTGGGGACAGGGCCCCCACGAGCAGTACGTC. V and J are TRBV5-5 and TRBJ2-7, with 9 bases lining up with TRBD1. There are 14 residues in the CDR3. The V and J ends lost 3 bases and 5 bases, in that order; junction bases with no gene match: 6. The germline V gene has CDR1 SGHKS and CDR2 YYEKEE (reference sequence).

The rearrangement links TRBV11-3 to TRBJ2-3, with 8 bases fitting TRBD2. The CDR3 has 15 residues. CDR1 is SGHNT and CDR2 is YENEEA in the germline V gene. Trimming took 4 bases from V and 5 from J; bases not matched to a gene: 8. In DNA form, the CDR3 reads TGTGCCAGCAGCTCCAGGGAGAGCGGGGGAGATACGCAGTATTTT. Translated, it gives CASSSRESGGDTQYF.

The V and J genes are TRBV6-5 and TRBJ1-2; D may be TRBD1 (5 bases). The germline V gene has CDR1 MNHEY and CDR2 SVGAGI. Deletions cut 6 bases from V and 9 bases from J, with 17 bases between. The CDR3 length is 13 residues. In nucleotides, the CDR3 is TGTGCCAGCAGCCTACGAGCGGGGGATCGCTACACCTTC. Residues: CASSLRAGDRYTF.

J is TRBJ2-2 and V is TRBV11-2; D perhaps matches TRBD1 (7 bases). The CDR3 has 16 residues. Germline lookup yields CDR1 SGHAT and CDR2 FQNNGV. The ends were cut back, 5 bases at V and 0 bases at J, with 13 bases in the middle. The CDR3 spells CASSRRGQPNTGELFF. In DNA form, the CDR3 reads TGTGCCAGCAGCCGGAGGGGACAGCCGAACACCGGGGAGCTGTTTTTT.

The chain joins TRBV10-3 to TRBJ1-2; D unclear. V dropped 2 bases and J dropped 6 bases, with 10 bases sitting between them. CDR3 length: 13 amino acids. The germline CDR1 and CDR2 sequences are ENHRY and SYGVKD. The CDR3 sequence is CAISEGRVDGYTF. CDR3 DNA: TGTGCCATCAGTGAGGGGCGGGTGGATGGCTACACCTTC.

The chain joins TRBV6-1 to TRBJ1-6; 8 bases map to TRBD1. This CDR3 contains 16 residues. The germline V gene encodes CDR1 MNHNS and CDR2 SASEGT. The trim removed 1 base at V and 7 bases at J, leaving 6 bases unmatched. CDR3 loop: CASSEVAGQANSPLHF. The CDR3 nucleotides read TGTGCCAGCAGTGAAGTTGCGGGACAGGCCAATTCACCCCTCCACTTT.

CDR3 sequence (DNA): TGTGCCAGCAGTCCCGGTAATTCACCCCTCCACTTT. Protein: CASSPGNSPLHF. The chain links TRBV6-6 to TRBJ1-6; D remains ambiguous. Trimming removed 5 bases at V and 6 bases at J, with 5 bases between. The CDR3 sequence is 12 residues long. Germline assignment: CDR1 MNHNY and CDR2 SVGAGI (reference sequence).

CDR3 DNA sequence: TGTGCCAGCAGCGTAGATAACTGGGACTTAACGCAGTTCTTC. Protein sequence: CASSVDNWDLTQFF. The V call is TRBV9, the J call TRBJ2-1, with D maybe TRBD2 (6 bases). The V gene's germline CDR1 is SGDLS and CDR2 YYNGEE. The CDR3 has 14 amino acids. With 0 bases removed from V and 12 bases from J, the gap between germline ends came to 16 bases.

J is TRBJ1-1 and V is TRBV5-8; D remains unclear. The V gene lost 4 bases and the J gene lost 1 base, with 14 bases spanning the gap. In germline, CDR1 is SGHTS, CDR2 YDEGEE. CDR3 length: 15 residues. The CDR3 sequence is CASSLYGLSNTEAFF. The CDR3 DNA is TGTGCCAGCAGCCTGTACGGACTTTCGAACACTGAAGCTTTCTTT.

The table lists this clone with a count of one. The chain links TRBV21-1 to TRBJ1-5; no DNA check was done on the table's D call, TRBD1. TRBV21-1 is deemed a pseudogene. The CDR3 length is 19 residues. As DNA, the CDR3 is TGTGCCAGCAGCAAAGCGCTTTCGCAGGGGGCTCTCGGCAATCAGCCCCAGCATTTT. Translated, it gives CASSKALSQGALGNQPQHF.

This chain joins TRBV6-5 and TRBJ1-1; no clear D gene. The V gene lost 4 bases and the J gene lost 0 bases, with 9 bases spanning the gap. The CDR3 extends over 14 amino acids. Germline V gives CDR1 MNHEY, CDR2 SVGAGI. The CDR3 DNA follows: TGTGCCAGCAGTTCCCTCGCGGTGAACACTGAAGCTTTCTTT. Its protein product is CASSSLAVNTEAFF.

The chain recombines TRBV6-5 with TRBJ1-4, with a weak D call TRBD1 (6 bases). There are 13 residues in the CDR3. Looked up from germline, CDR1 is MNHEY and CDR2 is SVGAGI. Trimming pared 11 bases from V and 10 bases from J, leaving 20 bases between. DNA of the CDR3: TGTGCCGGGGGGGATACAGGGAATCGAAAACTGTTTTTT. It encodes CAGGDTGNRKLFF.

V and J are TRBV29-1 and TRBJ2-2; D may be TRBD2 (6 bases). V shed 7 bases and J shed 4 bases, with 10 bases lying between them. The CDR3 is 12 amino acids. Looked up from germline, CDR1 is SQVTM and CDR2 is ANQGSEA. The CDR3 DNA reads TGCAGCGGCGGGGAGACCACCGGGGAGCTGTTTTTT. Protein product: CSGGETTGELFF.

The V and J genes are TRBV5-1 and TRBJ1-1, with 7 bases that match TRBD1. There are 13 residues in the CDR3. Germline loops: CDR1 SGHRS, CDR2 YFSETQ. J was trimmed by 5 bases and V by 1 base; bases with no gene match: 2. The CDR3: CASSLTGETEAFF. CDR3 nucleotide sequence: TGCGCCAGCAGCTTGACAGGGGAGACTGAAGCTTTCTTT.

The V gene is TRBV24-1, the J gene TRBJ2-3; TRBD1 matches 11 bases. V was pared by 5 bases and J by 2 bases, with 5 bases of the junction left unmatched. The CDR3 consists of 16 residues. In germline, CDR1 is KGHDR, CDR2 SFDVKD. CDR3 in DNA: TGTGCCACCAGTGCTCTCGGACAGGGGGCCACAGATACGCAGTATTTT. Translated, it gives CATSALGQGATDTQYF.

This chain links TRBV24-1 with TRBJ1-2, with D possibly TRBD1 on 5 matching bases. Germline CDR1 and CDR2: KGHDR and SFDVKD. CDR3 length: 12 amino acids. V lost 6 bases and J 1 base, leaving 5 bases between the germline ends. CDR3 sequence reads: CATSRGNYGYTF. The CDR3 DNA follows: TGTGCCACCAGTAGGGGTAACTATGGCTACACCTTC.

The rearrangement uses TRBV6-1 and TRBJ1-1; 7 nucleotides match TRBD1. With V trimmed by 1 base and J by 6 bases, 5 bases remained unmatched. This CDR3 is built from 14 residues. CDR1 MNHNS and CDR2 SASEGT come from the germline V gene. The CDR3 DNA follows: TGTGCCAGCAGTGAAGGAGGGGGCGCCCCTGAAGCTTTCTTT. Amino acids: CASSEGGGAPEAFF.

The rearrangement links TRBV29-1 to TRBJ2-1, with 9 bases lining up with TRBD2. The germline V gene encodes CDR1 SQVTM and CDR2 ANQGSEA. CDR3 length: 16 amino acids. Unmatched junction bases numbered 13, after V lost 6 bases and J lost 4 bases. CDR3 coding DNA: TGCAGCGTGGAGCTTCCGTTAGCGGGGGCGTACAATGAGCAGTTCTTC. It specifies CSVELPLAGAYNEQFF.

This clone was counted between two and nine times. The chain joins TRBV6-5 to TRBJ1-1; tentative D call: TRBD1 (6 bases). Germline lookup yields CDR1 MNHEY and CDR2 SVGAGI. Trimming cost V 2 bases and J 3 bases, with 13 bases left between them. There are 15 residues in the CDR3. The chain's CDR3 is CASSYGQGFDTEAFF. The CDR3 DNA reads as TGTGCCAGCAGTTACGGGCAGGGGTTTGACACTGAAGCTTTCTTT.

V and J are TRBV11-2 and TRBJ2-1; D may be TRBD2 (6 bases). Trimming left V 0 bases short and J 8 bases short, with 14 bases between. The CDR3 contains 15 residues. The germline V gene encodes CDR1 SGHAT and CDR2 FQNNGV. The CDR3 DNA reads TGTGCCAGCAGCTTAGATCCTACCGGGGGTGATGAGCAGTTCTTC. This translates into CASSLDPTGGDEQFF.

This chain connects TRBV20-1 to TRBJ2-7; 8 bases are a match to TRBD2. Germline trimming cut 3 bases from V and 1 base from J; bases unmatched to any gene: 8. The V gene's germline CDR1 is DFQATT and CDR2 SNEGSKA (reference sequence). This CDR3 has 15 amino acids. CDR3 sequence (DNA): TGCAGTGCTAGTCCCGCTAGCGGGTCTTCCTACGAGCAGTACTTC. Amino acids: CSASPASGSSYEQYF.

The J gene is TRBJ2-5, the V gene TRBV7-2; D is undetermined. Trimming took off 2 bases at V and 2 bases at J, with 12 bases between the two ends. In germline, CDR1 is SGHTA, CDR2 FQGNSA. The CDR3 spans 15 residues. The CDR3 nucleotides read TGTGCCAGCAGCTTATCACGCACTACTCAAGAGACCCAGTACTTC. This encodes CASSLSRTTQETQYF. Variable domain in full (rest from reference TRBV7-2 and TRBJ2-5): GAGVSQSPSNKVTEKGKDVELRCDPISGHTALYWYRQSLGQGLEFLIYFQGNSAPDKSGLPSDRFSAERTGGSVSTLTIQRTQQEDSAVYLCASSLSRTTQETQYFGPGTRLLVL.

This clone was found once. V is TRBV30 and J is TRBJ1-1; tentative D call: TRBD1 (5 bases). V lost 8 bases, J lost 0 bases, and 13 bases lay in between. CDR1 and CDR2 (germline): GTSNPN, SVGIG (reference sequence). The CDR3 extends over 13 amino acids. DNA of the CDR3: TGTGCCGGGGAGGGGCAGTTGAACACTGAAGCTTTCTTT. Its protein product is CAGEGQLNTEAFF.

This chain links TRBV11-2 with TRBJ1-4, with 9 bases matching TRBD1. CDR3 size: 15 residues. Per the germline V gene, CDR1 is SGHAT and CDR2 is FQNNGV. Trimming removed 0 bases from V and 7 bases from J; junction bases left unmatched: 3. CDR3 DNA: TGTGCCAGCAGCTTAGAAGGGACAGGGACTGAAAAACTGTTTTTT. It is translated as CASSLEGTGTEKLFF.

CDR3 sequence (DNA): TGTGCCAGCGATAGGACTAGCACCGGGGAGCTGTTTTTT. Translated, it gives CASDRTSTGELFF. J is TRBJ2-2 and V is TRBV19, with 7 bases lining up with TRBD2. V was clipped by 9 bases and J by 4 bases; unmatched bases: 5. Germline CDR1 reads LNHDA; CDR2 reads SQIVND (reference sequence). CDR3 length: 13 amino acids.

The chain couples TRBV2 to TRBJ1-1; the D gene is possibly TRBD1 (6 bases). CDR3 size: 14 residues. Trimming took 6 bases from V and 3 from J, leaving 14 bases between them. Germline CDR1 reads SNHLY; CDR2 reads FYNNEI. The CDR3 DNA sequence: TGTGCCAGCAGGGCCAGAGGGGGATACACTGAAGCTTTCTTT. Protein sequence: CASRARGGYTEAFF.

Here the CDR3 DNA reads TGTGCCAGTAGTATGGCGGGGGGAGAGACCCAGTACTTC. This codes for CASSMAGGETQYF. This rearrangement joins TRBV19 to TRBJ2-5; 8 positions match TRBD2. The CDR3 has 13 amino acids. The J segment lost 4 bases and the V segment lost 3 bases, leaving 1 base of the junction unmatched. Germline V CDR1 and CDR2: LNHDA, SQIVND (reference sequence).

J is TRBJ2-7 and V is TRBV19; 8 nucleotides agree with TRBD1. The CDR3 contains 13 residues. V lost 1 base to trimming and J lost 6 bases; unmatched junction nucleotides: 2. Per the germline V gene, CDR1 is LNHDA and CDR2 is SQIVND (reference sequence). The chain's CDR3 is CASSIADRGEQYF. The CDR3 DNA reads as TGTGCCAGTAGTATAGCCGACAGGGGCGAGCAGTACTTC.

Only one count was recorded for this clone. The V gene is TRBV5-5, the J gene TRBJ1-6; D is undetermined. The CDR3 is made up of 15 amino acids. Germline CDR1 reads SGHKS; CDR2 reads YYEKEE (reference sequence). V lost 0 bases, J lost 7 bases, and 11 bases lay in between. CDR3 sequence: CASSLAVHANSPLHF. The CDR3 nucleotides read TGTGCCAGCAGCTTGGCAGTACATGCAAATTCACCCCTCCACTTT.

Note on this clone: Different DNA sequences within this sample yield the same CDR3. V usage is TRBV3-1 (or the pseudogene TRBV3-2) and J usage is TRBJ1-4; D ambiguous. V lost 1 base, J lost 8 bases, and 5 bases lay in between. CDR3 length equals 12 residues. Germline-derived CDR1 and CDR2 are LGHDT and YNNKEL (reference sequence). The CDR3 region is CASSQAGEKLFF. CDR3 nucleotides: TGTGCCAGCAGCCAAGCGGGAGAAAAACTGTTTTTT.